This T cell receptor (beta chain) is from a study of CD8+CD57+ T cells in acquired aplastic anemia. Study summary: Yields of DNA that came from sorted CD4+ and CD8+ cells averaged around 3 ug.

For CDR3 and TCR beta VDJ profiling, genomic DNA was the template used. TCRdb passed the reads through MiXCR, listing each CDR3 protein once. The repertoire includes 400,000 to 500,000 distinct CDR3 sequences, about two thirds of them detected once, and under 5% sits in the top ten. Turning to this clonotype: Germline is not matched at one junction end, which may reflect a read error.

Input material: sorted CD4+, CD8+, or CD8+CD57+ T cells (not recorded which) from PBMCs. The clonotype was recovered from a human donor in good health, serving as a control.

CDR3 in amino acids: CATGGAGDNVLTF. CDR3 nucleotide sequence: TGTGCTACCGGAGGGGCTGGGGACAACGTCCTGACTTTC. This rearrangement joins TRBV2 to TRBJ2-6; TRBD2 might be the D (6 bases). The CDR3 contains 13 residues. The germline CDR1 and CDR2 sequences are SNHLY and FYNNEI.